These T cell receptor beta chains were read from a single sample in a study of T cell responses to AZD1222 COVID-19 vaccine. Repertoires were generated with immunoSEQ multiplex PCR, while TCRdb's copy carries only in-frame clones and drops some. In the table there are fewer than 110,000 clones, roughly 87% of which are singletons. This sample comprised peripheral blood, obtained on day 0 of AZD1222 vaccination. The receptors come from an adult in good health. The conserved cysteine and the conserved F or W are not part of the CDR3 here. Fields, in order: V gene, CDR3 length, J gene, CDR3 protein.

TRBV2	13	TRBJ1-3	ASSKDLFSGNTIY
TRBV10-3	15	TRBJ1-4	AITLRRTGGNNEKLF
TRBV29-1	15	TRBJ2-6	SVEENRVGSGANVLT
TRBV19	15	TRBJ2-2	ASSPGLLRGDTGELF
TRBV9	13	TRBJ1-2	ASSVGTGSNYGYT
TRBV27	12	TRBJ2-7	ASSLSRSSYEQY
TRBV9	12	TRBJ1-2	ASSVLEMSYGYT
TRBV15	12	TRBJ2-2	ATSRGQHTGELF
TRBV19	15	TRBJ2-1	ASSTSSGGIGLNEQF
TRBV29-1	10	TRBJ1-3	SVWTAGNTIY
TRBV18	13	TRBJ1-1	ASSDPWTGRTEAF
TRBV6-5	14	TRBJ2-3	ASSYSTDLSTDTQY
TRBV21-1	15	TRBJ2-6	ASSIHLGGSGANVLT
TRBV14	11	TRBJ1-1	ASSTSMNTEAF
TRBV18	13	TRBJ1-6	ASSPGTDNNSPLH
TRBV6-2/TRBV6-3	11	TRBJ1-2	ASSYSDRYGYT
TRBV19	14	TRBJ1-5	ASSIVGGGGWEPQH
TRBV19	11	TRBJ1-1	ASSSSENTEAF
TRBV28	15	TRBJ2-7	ASSYTVPGQLTYEQY
TRBV3-1/TRBV3-2	10	TRBJ2-1	ASRQGWNEQF
TRBV7-2	13	TRBJ1-5	ASSFEGASNQPQH
TRBV10-3	11	TRBJ2-1	ATAGVISDEQF
TRBV15	13	TRBJ2-7	ATSRDLGAGDEQY
TRBV5-5	14	TRBJ2-5	ASSPGVPTRQETQY
TRBV7-6	11	TRBJ2-7	ASSFISGQEQY
TRBV29-1	10	TRBJ1-2	SSGGGPYGYT
TRBV28	12	TRBJ2-4	ASSLTGGGNIQY
TRBV10-3	15	TRBJ1-4	AISDVGRSATNEKLF
TRBV15	12	TRBJ1-3	ATADRASGNTIY
TRBV27	13	TRBJ1-5	ASSFSDRTGQPQH
TRBV27	11	TRBJ1-1	ASSHTWDTEAF
TRBV5-1	12	TRBJ2-2	ASSLGTNTGELF
TRBV27	12	TRBJ1-1	ASSLFRGYTEAF
TRBV28	13	TRBJ1-6	ASSLADRAGSPLH
TRBV5-1	13	TRBJ1-2	ASSRTALSNYGYT
TRBV5-1	14	TRBJ2-3	ASSLYSLSSTDTQY
TRBV5-1	12	TRBJ2-3	ASSLTRSRDTQY
TRBV11-3	15	TRBJ1-5	ASSLGGQVCSNQPQH
TRBV28	12	TRBJ2-1	ASSGVIGIDEQF
TRBV9	13	TRBJ1-3	ASSVEPSSGNTIY
TRBV7-9	12	TRBJ1-4	ASRPSGGGEKLF
TRBV2	12	TRBJ1-2	ASSAGQGDYGYT
TRBV12-5	8	TRBJ1-5	ASRSQPQH
TRBV19	11	TRBJ1-5	ASSLEWNQPQH
TRBV28	18	TRBJ2-5	ASSFPGHLLAGLLQETQY
TRBV3-1/TRBV3-2	12	TRBJ1-2	ASSPGQGAKGYT
TRBV30	11	TRBJ1-5	ALALQGNQPQH